These 22 T cell receptor beta chains came from one sample sequenced in a study of cytomegalovirus exposure and HLA in healthy donors. Primers for the PCR totalled 60 Vbeta and 13 Jbeta. TCRdb keeps only in-frame clones here, not all; method: immunoSEQ multiplex PCR. The table shows 100,000 to 150,000 clones, with approximately 76% occurring only once. Material: PBMCs. Receptor source: a man in his fifties or sixties in good health and CMV-seropositive.

This clone was seen just once. This chain uses TRBV5-1 with TRBJ2-7; a weak D match, TRBD1 (5 bases). CDR1 is SGHRS and CDR2 is YFSETQ in the germline V gene. Trimming shortened V by 1 base and J by 0 bases, and 8 bases separated the two germline ends. The CDR3 sequence is 14 residues long. The CDR3, as DNA: TGCGCCAGCAGCTTGAGGGGCAACTCCTACGAGCAGTACTTC. It codes for CASSLRGNSYEQYF.

This clone has only a few counts. V and J are TRBV2 and TRBJ1-2; D is unclear. Per the germline V gene, CDR1 is SNHLY and CDR2 is FYNNEI. This CDR3 comprises 11 residues. V was pared by 3 bases and J by 14 bases, with 13 bases between. The CDR3 here is CASSDMPARTF. CDR3 nucleotide sequence: TGTGCCAGCAGTGACATGCCCGCTAGGACCTTC.

V gene TRBV4-2 combines with J gene TRBJ1-1; D gene ambiguous. CDR3 length: 16 amino acids. V lost 0 bases to trimming and J lost 10 bases, with 21 bases between them. Germline CDR1 reads LGHNA; CDR2 reads YNFKEQ. CDR3 in amino acids: CASSQDSAGLLRTAFF. The DNA for the CDR3 is TGTGCCAGCAGCCAAGATTCGGCGGGGTTATTACGTACAGCTTTCTTT.

This clone was detected once. V is TRBV11-3 and J is TRBJ1-1; TRBD1 matches 10 bases. Germline-derived CDR1 and CDR2 are SGHNT and YENEEA. V was pared by 5 bases and J by 0 bases, with 6 bases of the junction left unmatched. The CDR3 totals 16 residues. Written as DNA, the CDR3 is TGTGCCAGCAGCCCAGGGGGACAGGGGATGAACACTGAAGCTTTCTTT. Encoded protein: CASSPGGQGMNTEAFF.

The gene calls are TRBV5-4 and TRBJ2-7; D is unclear. The CDR3 has 11 amino acids. The germline V gene encodes CDR1 SGHNT and CDR2 YYREEE (reference sequence). V shed 2 bases and J shed 4 bases, with 4 bases lying between them. CDR3 DNA: TGTGCCAGCAGCTTTTTATACGAGCAGTACTTC. Translating gives CASSFLYEQYF.

The chain employs TRBV29-1 and TRBJ2-7; possibly TRBD1 for D (5 bases). Trimming removed 4 bases at V and 9 bases at J, with 10 bases between. The CDR3 runs 10 residues. Germline lookup yields CDR1 SQVTM and CDR2 ANQGSEA. The chain's CDR3 is CSVGTIVQYF. DNA for the CDR3: TGCAGCGTTGGGACAATTGTGCAGTACTTC.

The V gene is TRBV19, the J gene TRBJ2-1, with 10 bases lining up with TRBD2. Germline-derived CDR1 and CDR2 are LNHDA and SQIVND (reference sequence). This CDR3 region has 15 residues. The V gene end was trimmed by 5 bases and the J gene end by 3 bases; junction bases not matched to a gene: 4. The CDR3: CASSASGGLYNEQFF. For the CDR3, the DNA is TGTGCCAGTAGTGCTAGCGGGGGCCTCTACAATGAGCAGTTCTTC.

The J gene is TRBJ2-7, the V gene TRBV4-1; 14 bases line up with TRBD2. The CDR3 length is 14 residues. CDR1 MGHRA and CDR2 YSYEKL come from the germline V gene. V gave up 4 bases and J gave up 9 bases; unmatched junction bases: 5. The CDR3 DNA follows: TGCGCCAGCAGCCCGGGACTAGCGGGAGACGGGCAGTACTTC. Its translation: CASSPGLAGDGQYF.

The rearrangement uses TRBV5-6 and TRBJ2-5; 9 nucleotides match TRBD1. The germline V gene encodes CDR1 SGHDT and CDR2 YYEEEE. V was clipped by 3 bases and J by 5 bases; unmatched bases: 8. The CDR3 has 15 residues. CDR3 sequence (DNA): TGTGCCAGCAGCTCGACAGGGGGTCTAAGTGAGACCCAGTACTTC. This translates into CASSSTGGLSETQYF.

The table lists this clone with a few counts. In DNA form, the CDR3 reads TGTGCCAGCAGCAGCGGAGCGGGAGGGTTCAACGAGCAGTACTTC. Amino acid sequence: CASSSGAGGFNEQYF. The rearrangement links TRBV7-2 to TRBJ2-7, with 10 positions matching TRBD2. CDR3 length equals 15 residues. Germline CDR1 is SGHTA and CDR2 is FQGNSA. V trimming: 5 bases; J trimming: 5 bases; junction bases outside the gene matches: 9.

The chain carries TRBV6-6 and TRBJ2-5, with D possibly being TRBD2 (5 bases). TRBJ2-7 explains the end of the DNA better; the J call may be wrong. Germline V gives CDR1 MNHNY, CDR2 SVGAGI (reference sequence). The CDR3 is 14 residues long. The CDR3 here is CASSTPAETYEQYF. Here the CDR3 DNA reads TGTGCCAGCAGTACCCCAGCGGAAACCTACGAGCAGTACTTC.

This clone was recorded once. The chain has TRBV13 and TRBJ1-2, with 7 nucleotides matching TRBD1. The junction had 4 bases not matched to a gene; V was cut back by 5 bases and J by 4 bases. In germline, CDR1 is PRHDT, CDR2 FYEKMQ (reference sequence). CDR3 length: 13 amino acids. The DNA for the CDR3 is TGTGCCAGCAGCCACCGGGACAGCTATGGCTACACCTTC. Its protein is CASSHRDSYGYTF.

V is TRBV2 and J is TRBJ2-3, with TRBD1 matching 9 bases. Germline loops: CDR1 SNHLY, CDR2 FYNNEI. V lost 1 base and J lost 6; bases outside the gene matches: 8. The CDR3 spans 16 residues. In nucleotides, the CDR3 is TGTGCCAGCAGTGAAGGGCGGACAGGGGCCTTCGATACGCAGTATTTT. This translates into CASSEGRTGAFDTQYF.

The CDR3 loop is CASSPLTGTDNSPLHF. The CDR3 DNA is TGTGCCAGCTCACCCCTCACAGGGACCGATAATTCACCCCTCCACTTT. The chain couples TRBV18 to TRBJ1-6, with a tentative D call TRBD1 (6 bases). Germline V gene lookup returns CDR1 KGHSH and CDR2 LQKENI. The CDR3 runs to 16 residues. Deletions cut 3 bases from V and 5 bases from J, with 14 bases between.

V usage is TRBV5-5 and J usage is TRBJ1-4, with D uncertain. CDR1 is SGHKS and CDR2 is YYEKEE in the germline V gene (reference sequence). Between the trimmed V and J ends, which lost 3 bases and 1 base, there was a span of 4 bases. The length of the CDR3 is 13 residues. CDR3 sequence (DNA): TGTGCCAGCAGCTCGGTAACTAATGAAAAACTGTTTTTT. Its protein product is CASSSVTNEKLFF.

The chain combines TRBV11-2 with TRBJ2-1; 9 bases are a match to TRBD2. V lost 3 bases, J lost 10 bases, and 10 bases stayed unmatched. There are 15 residues in the CDR3. CDR1 is SGHAT, CDR2 FQNNGV, per germline. For the CDR3, the DNA is TGTGCCAGCAGCTTTGAAGGCGGGGGGGCATTCGAGCAGTTCTTC. Amino acid sequence: CASSFEGGGAFEQFF.

This chain uses TRBV5-1 with TRBJ2-3; 10 bases are a match to TRBD2. The V and J ends lost 0 bases and 3 bases, in that order; junction bases with no gene match: 13. Germline V CDR1 and CDR2: SGHRS, YFSETQ. CDR3 size: 19 residues. The CDR3 DNA follows: TGCGCCAGCAGCTTGGGGGGCACTAGCGGGAAGGGGGGGACAGATACGCAGTATTTT. Translation: CASSLGGTSGKGGTDTQYF.

The J gene is TRBJ1-5, the V gene TRBV18; unclear D gene. Germline V gene sequence: CDR1 KGHSH, CDR2 LQKENI. Trimming left V 2 bases short and J 0 bases short, with 5 bases between. The CDR3 is 14 amino acids. The CDR3 DNA is TGTGCCAGCTCACCATCCGGTAGCAATCAGCCCCAGCATTTT. This gives the protein CASSPSGSNQPQHF.

This clone was seen a single time. The chain couples TRBV27 to TRBJ2-2, with 9 bases lining up with TRBD2. This CDR3 has 15 residues. Germline CDR1 is MNHEY and CDR2 is SMNVEV (reference sequence). Germline trimming cut 4 bases from V and 4 bases from J; bases unmatched to any gene: 4. This CDR3 reads CASSSSGTGTGELFF. Here the CDR3 DNA reads TGTGCCAGCAGTTCTAGCGGGACGGGCACCGGGGAGCTGTTTTTT.

The gene calls are TRBV5-1 and TRBJ2-2, with D perhaps TRBD1 (6 bases). CDR3 length: 15 amino acids. In germline, CDR1 is SGHRS, CDR2 YFSETQ. The V end was cut by 7 bases, the J end by 6 bases, with 19 bases between. Here the CDR3 reads CASGISNRAAGELFF. The DNA for the CDR3 is TGCGCCAGCGGCATCTCAAACAGGGCGGCCGGGGAGCTGTTTTTT.

Here the CDR3 DNA reads TGTGCCAGCAGACTTACAGGGTTAAGCAATCAGCCCCAGCATTTT. Residues: CASRLTGLSNQPQHF. The chain joins TRBV6-5 to TRBJ1-5; maybe TRBD1 (6 bases). V lost 6 bases to trimming and J lost 1 base, with 13 bases between them. The germline V gene has CDR1 MNHEY and CDR2 SVGAGI. The CDR3 is made up of 15 amino acids.

V usage is TRBV11-3 and J usage is TRBJ2-1; D might be TRBD2 (5 bases). Trimming removed 2 bases at V and 6 bases at J, with 14 bases between. Per the germline V gene, CDR1 is SGHNT and CDR2 is YENEEA. There are 15 residues in the CDR3. CDR3 amino acids: CASSLRASGLNEQFF. CDR3 DNA sequence: TGTGCCAGCAGCTTACGAGCTAGTGGACTCAATGAGCAGTTCTTC.